A selection of T cell receptor beta chains follows, all from one sample in a study. TCRdb fed the 5' RACE reads into MiXCR, producing one record per CDR3 protein. The sample yields 25,000 to 35,000 distinct CDR3 sequences, approximately 25% seen once. Sequencing input: memory CD4+ T cells sorted from blood. The origin of the receptors is a female donor with breast cancer. CDR3s leave out the opening cysteine and the closing phenylalanine or tryptophan. A D gene is named only where the DNA matches it firmly.

v_gene: TRBV14; d_gene: TRBD1; j_gene: TRBJ2-2; CDR3aa: ASSQTGTGVFTGELF
v_gene: TRBV4-1; d_gene: TRBD1; j_gene: TRBJ1-1; CDR3aa: ASSRGQVGLNTEAF
v_gene: TRBV6-2/TRBV6-3; d_gene: TRBD2; j_gene: TRBJ2-5; CDR3aa: TSRTLRFQEWTSGRAQETQY
v_gene: TRBV7-9; d_gene: -; j_gene: TRBJ2-5; CDR3aa: ASSRKDRTMGAQY
v_gene: TRBV12-3/TRBV12-4; d_gene: -; j_gene: TRBJ1-5; CDR3aa: ASSPRYQPQH
v_gene: TRBV24-1; d_gene: TRBD2; j_gene: TRBJ2-1; CDR3aa: ATSDFFDRLALNNEQF
v_gene: TRBV9; d_gene: -; j_gene: TRBJ1-4; CDR3aa: ASSKGREDEKLF
v_gene: TRBV15; d_gene: -; j_gene: TRBJ2-1; CDR3aa: ATGSGYNEQF
v_gene: TRBV5-1; d_gene: -; j_gene: TRBJ2-1; CDR3aa: ASSASDEQF
v_gene: TRBV3-1; d_gene: TRBD2; j_gene: TRBJ2-7; CDR3aa: ASSRTTSGRYEQY
v_gene: TRBV7-9; d_gene: -; j_gene: TRBJ1-5; CDR3aa: ASSLDSQPQH
v_gene: TRBV5-1; d_gene: -; j_gene: TRBJ2-6; CDR3aa: ASSLAGAVSGANVLT
v_gene: TRBV5-4; d_gene: -; j_gene: TRBJ2-2; CDR3aa: ASSLRSTGELF
v_gene: TRBV30; d_gene: TRBD1; j_gene: TRBJ2-7; CDR3aa: AWSPGQGAHYEQY
v_gene: TRBV5-4; d_gene: TRBD2; j_gene: TRBJ2-3; CDR3aa: ASSRGGVYQDTQY
v_gene: TRBV7-9; d_gene: TRBD1; j_gene: TRBJ2-7; CDR3aa: ASSHRDRNYEQY
v_gene: TRBV12-3/TRBV12-4; d_gene: -; j_gene: TRBJ1-2; CDR3aa: ASSPPGQMFGYT
v_gene: TRBV6-2/TRBV6-3; d_gene: -; j_gene: TRBJ1-5; CDR3aa: ASSPLTGANQPQH
v_gene: TRBV27; d_gene: -; j_gene: TRBJ1-4; CDR3aa: ASRTGPINEKLF
v_gene: TRBV7-6; d_gene: TRBD1; j_gene: TRBJ2-7; CDR3aa: ASSRGTGKYEQY
v_gene: TRBV5-6; d_gene: TRBD1; j_gene: TRBJ2-7; CDR3aa: ASSLGTGEYEQY
v_gene: TRBV7-2; d_gene: TRBD1; j_gene: TRBJ2-2; CDR3aa: ASSLWGQPNTGELF
v_gene: TRBV27; d_gene: -; j_gene: TRBJ2-5; CDR3aa: ASSLLGAPTEETQY
v_gene: TRBV12-3/TRBV12-4; d_gene: TRBD1; j_gene: TRBJ1-2; CDR3aa: ASLTGYGYT
v_gene: TRBV6-5; d_gene: -; j_gene: TRBJ1-1; CDR3aa: ASSEGTEAF
v_gene: TRBV29-1; d_gene: -; j_gene: TRBJ2-2; CDR3aa: SVIQVDTGELF
v_gene: TRBV27; d_gene: -; j_gene: TRBJ2-3; CDR3aa: ASSDYSTDTQY
v_gene: TRBV20-1; d_gene: -; j_gene: TRBJ1-5; CDR3aa: SAVAGSGRNQPQH
v_gene: TRBV3-1; d_gene: -; j_gene: TRBJ1-2; CDR3aa: ASSQGNGYT
v_gene: TRBV24-1; d_gene: TRBD1; j_gene: TRBJ2-7; CDR3aa: ATSEAGGPNQQY
v_gene: TRBV24-1; d_gene: -; j_gene: TRBJ1-5; CDR3aa: ATSEPGADQPQH
v_gene: TRBV6-2/TRBV6-3; d_gene: -; j_gene: TRBJ2-7; CDR3aa: ASSYAAIEQY
v_gene: TRBV6-2/TRBV6-3; d_gene: -; j_gene: TRBJ2-3; CDR3aa: ASENSTQY
v_gene: TRBV4-1; d_gene: TRBD1; j_gene: TRBJ1-4; CDR3aa: ASSHPGGGDEKLF
v_gene: TRBV6-5; d_gene: TRBD1; j_gene: TRBJ2-1; CDR3aa: ASRPNRDREF
v_gene: TRBV27; d_gene: TRBD1; j_gene: TRBJ2-7; CDR3aa: ASSEGQFSYEQY
v_gene: TRBV6-5; d_gene: -; j_gene: TRBJ1-5; CDR3aa: ASSPTGTNQPQH